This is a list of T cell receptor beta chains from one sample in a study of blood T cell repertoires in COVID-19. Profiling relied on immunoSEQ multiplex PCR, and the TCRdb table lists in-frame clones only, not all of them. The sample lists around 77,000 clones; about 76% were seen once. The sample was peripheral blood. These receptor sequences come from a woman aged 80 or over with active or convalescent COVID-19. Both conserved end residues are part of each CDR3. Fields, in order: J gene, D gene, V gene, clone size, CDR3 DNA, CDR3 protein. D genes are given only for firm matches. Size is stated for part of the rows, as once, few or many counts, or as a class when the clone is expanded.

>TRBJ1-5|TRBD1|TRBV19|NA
TGTGCCAGCAAAACAGGGGGCGCGGGGGAAGGCAATCAGCCCCAGCATTTT
CASKTGGAGEGNQPQHF
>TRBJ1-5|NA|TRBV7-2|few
TGTGCCAGCAGCTTAGATTCGGGGGGTAGCAATCAGCCCCAGCATTTT
CASSLDSGGSNQPQHF
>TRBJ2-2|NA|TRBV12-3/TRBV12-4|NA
TGTGCCAGCAGTTGGGACTCCGCCAGGGAGCTGTTTTTT
CASSWDSARELFF
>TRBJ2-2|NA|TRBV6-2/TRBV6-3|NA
TGTGCCAGCAGTTACTGGTCGAGCACCGGGGAGCTGTTTTTT
CASSYWSSTGELFF
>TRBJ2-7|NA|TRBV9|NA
TGTGCCAGCAGCGTAGATCTCAGGCCATTGGACGAGCAGTACTTC
CASSVDLRPLDEQYF
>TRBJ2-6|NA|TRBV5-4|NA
TGTGCCAGCAGCCGTGACGGAGGGGCCGGGGCCAACGTCCTGACTTTC
CASSRDGGAGANVLTF
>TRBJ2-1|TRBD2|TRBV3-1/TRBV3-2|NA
TGTGCCAGCAGCCAAGATGGTTCTAGCGGGGCCGATGAGCAGTTCTTC
CASSQDGSSGADEQFF
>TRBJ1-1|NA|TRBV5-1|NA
TGCGCCAGCAGCTTGGTAGAAGGCAGGTTGAACACTGAAGCTTTCTTT
CASSLVEGRLNTEAFF
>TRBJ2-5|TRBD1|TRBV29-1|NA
TGCAGCGTTGGGCGCGGTGTAGGGACAGGGGCGCCAGAGACCCAGTACTTC
CSVGRGVGTGAPETQYF
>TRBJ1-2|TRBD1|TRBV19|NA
TGTGCCAGTAGTGCGACAGGGGGATATGGCTACACCTTC
CASSATGGYGYTF
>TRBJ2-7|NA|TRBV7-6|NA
TGTGCCAGCAGCTTAAGCACCGCCTACGAGCAGTACTTC
CASSLSTAYEQYF
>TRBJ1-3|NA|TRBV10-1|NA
TGCGCCAGCAGTGACGGCTCTGGAAACACCATATATTTT
CASSDGSGNTIYF
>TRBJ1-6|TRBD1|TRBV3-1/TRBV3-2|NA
TGTGCCAGCAGCCCCGGGACAGTAAATTCACCCCTCCACTTT
CASSPGTVNSPLHF
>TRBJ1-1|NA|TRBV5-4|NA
TGTGCCAGCAGCTCCCCGGGGGGCGGGGGCACTGAAGCTTTCTTT
CASSSPGGGGTEAFF
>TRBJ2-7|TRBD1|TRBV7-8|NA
TGTGCCAGCAGCCTTTACAACAGGGGGCCCTACGAGCAGTACTTC
CASSLYNRGPYEQYF
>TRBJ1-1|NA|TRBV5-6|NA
TGTGCCAGCAGCTTCGATCGGGACACTGAAGCTTTCTTT
CASSFDRDTEAFF
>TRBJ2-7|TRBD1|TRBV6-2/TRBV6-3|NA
TGTGCCAGCAGTTATTCGACGGGACAGGGTTTCACCTACGAGCAGTACTTC
CASSYSTGQGFTYEQYF
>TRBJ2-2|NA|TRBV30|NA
TGTGCCTGGACGGGGACAAACACCGGGGAGCTGTTTTTT
CAWTGTNTGELFF
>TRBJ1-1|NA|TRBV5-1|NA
TGCGCCAGCAGCTCGGACGCTGGGGACACCCTGCTCACTGAAGCTTTCTTT
CASSSDAGDTLLTEAFF